This T cell receptor beta chain is drawn from a study of OX40 agonist ivuxolimab in advanced cancers. Study context: Males comprised roughly four fifths of the group, whose mean age was around 62 years (range 23 to 79). Regarding the study as a whole: Expanded clones were, on average, more numerous among CD8+ T cells than CD4+. Part of the nonresponder group also had normalized T-cell clonal expansion that was low.

Method: immunoSEQ multiplex PCR; TCRdb's copy keeps in-frame clones and lacks some. There are about 10,000 clones in the sample; about 82% occur only once, and about 10% lies in the top ten. The CDR3 extends over 14 amino acids. Germline-derived CDR1 and CDR2 are MNHEY and SMNVEV (reference sequence). The V end lost 2 bases, the J end lost 4 bases, and 10 bases lay between the germline ends. Notes on this clone: The target antigen is unknown.

Sequences were derived from CD4+ or CD8+ T cells sorted from blood, sampled in a trial of the OX40 agonist ivuxolimab. This sequence was found in an adult with an advanced solid tumor such as melanoma, head and neck, liver or kidney cancer. The chain employs TRBV27 and TRBJ2-3; the D gene is possibly TRBD2 (5 bases). The CDR3 bases are TGTGCCAGCAGTTTAGTCCTAGCCGCAGATACGCAGTATTTT. Encoded protein: CASSLVLAADTQYF.